What follows describes a single T cell receptor beta chain. The CDR3 is 14 residues long. The germline V gene encodes CDR1 DFQATT and CDR2 SNEGSKA (reference sequence). The J segment lost 3 bases and the V segment lost 0 bases, leaving 5 bases of the junction unmatched. This sample is part of a study of molecular identifiers for immune sequencing clone quantification. TCRdb independently ran MiXCR on the PCR reads; one entry per CDR3 protein. The sample has roughly 300,000 distinct CDR3 sequences, 24% seen once. Material: naive CD8+ T cells from blood, with Jurkat cell RNA spiked in. Subset denoted: FACS-sorted CD8+CD4-CCR7+CD45RA+ naive T cells. The J gene is TRBJ2-7, the V gene TRBV20-1, with 7 bases identical to TRBD1. This receptor was identified in a human donor in good health. Some libraries in this study had Jurkat cell RNA spiked in. The CDR3 region has the DNA TGCAGTGCTAGAGATTACGGGGACAGCTACGAGCAGTACTTC. Translating it yields CSARDYGDSYEQYF.